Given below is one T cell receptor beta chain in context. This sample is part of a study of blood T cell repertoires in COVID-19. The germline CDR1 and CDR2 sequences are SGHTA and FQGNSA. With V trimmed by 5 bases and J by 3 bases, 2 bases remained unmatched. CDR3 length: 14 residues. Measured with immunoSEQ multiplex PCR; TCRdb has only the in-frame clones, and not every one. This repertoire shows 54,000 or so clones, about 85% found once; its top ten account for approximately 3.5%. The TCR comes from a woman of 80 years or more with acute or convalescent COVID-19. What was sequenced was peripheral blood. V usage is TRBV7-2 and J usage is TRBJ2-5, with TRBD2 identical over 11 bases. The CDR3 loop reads CASSRSGGEETQYF. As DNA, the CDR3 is TGTGCCAGCAGCCGTAGCGGGGGGGAAGAGACCCAGTACTTC.